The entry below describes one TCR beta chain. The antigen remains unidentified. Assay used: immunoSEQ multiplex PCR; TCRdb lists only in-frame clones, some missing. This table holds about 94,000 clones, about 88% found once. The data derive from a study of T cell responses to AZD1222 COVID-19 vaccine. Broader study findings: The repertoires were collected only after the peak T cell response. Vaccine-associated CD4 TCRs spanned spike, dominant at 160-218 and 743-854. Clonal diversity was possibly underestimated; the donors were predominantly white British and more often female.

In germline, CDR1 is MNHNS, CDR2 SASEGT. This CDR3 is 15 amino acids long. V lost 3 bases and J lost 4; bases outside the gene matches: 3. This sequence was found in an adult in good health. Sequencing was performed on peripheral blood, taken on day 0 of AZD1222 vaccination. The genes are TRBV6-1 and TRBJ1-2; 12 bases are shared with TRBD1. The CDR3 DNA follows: TGTGCCAGCAGTGAGGGACAGGGGGCAATCTATGGCTACACCTTC. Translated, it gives CASSEGQGAIYGYTF.